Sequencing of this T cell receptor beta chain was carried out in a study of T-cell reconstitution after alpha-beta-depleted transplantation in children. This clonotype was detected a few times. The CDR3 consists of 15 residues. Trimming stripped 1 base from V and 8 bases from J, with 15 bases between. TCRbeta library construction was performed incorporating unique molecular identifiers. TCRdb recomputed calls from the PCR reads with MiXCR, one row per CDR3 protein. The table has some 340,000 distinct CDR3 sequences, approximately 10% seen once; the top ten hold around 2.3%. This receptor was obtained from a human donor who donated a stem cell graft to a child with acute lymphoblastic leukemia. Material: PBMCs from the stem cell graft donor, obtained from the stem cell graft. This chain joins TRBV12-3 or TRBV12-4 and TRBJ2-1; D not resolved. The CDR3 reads CASSLVVSGTDEQFF. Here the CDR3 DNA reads TGTGCCAGCAGTTTAGTAGTGTCTGGAACTGATGAGCAGTTCTTC.